These 32 T cell receptor beta chains were sequenced from one sample in a study of blood T cell repertoires in COVID-19 (dated by TCRdb to 2020 to 2022). Libraries were built with the immunoSEQ multiplex PCR assay. The table comes from immuneACCESS by way of TCRdb, which keeps in-frame sequences with V and J called. Part of the clones is missing from these tables; in studies checked, under half for an unresolved V gene and the rest for unknown reasons. Counted in this sample were more than 45,000 clones; about four fifths of them appeared once. The ten largest account for over 4% of the sample. Specimen: peripheral blood. The receptors come from a human donor in a cohort sampled during active COVID-19.

The chain is built from TRBV6-5 and TRBJ1-3; D ambiguous. CDR1 and CDR2 (germline): MNHEY, SVGAGI. The CDR3 sequence is 13 residues long. With 6 bases removed from V and 2 bases from J, the gap between germline ends came to 8 bases. CDR3 sequence: CASSRSPGNTIYF. The CDR3 DNA reads as TGTGCCAGCAGCCGTTCTCCTGGAAACACCATATATTTT.

The chain links TRBV19 to TRBJ2-7, with 9 bases matching TRBD2. The junction had 2 bases not matched to a gene; V was cut back by 2 bases and J by 3 bases. Germline assignment: CDR1 LNHDA and CDR2 SQIVND (reference sequence). The CDR3 spans 14 residues. CDR3 sequence reads: CASSISSGDYEQYF. CDR3 nucleotide sequence: TGTGCCAGTAGTATATCTAGCGGGGACTACGAGCAGTACTTC. The full variable domain, in which reference TRBV19 and TRBJ2-7 provide the parts outside the CDR3, is DGGITQSPKYLFRKEGQNVTLSCEQNLNHDAMYWYRQDPGQGLRLIYYSQIVNDFQKGDIAEGYSVSREKKESFPLTVTSAQKNPTAFYLCASSISSGDYEQYFGPGTRLTVT.

J is TRBJ2-1 and V is TRBV19; weak D call: TRBD1 (7 bases). This CDR3 comprises 15 residues. The V and J ends lost 3 bases and 4 bases respectively, with 13 bases between them. Germline loops: CDR1 LNHDA, CDR2 SQIVND (reference sequence). The CDR3 DNA reads as TGTGCCAGTAGTATGATCCAGGGGGGATACAATGAGCAGTTCTTC. Its protein is CASSMIQGGYNEQFF.

The chain carries TRBV6-4 and TRBJ2-1; 7 bases fit TRBD1. Germline V gives CDR1 MRHNA, CDR2 SNTAGT. V was clipped by 3 bases and J by 0 bases; unmatched bases: 2. The CDR3 is made up of 15 amino acids. CDR3: CASSESGGSYNEQFF. CDR3 sequence (DNA): TGTGCCAGCAGTGAATCAGGGGGCTCCTACAATGAGCAGTTCTTC.

This clone has a single count. V is TRBV24-1 and J is TRBJ2-7, with D perhaps TRBD1 (5 bases). The CDR3 runs to 13 residues. Trimming left V 9 bases short and J 4 bases short, with 15 bases between. Germline loops: CDR1 KGHDR, CDR2 SFDVKD. The CDR3 protein is CATASDSRYEQYF. The CDR3 nucleotides read TGTGCCACCGCCTCCGACAGCCGATACGAGCAGTACTTC.

The rearrangement joins TRBV3-1 (or the pseudogene TRBV3-2) to TRBJ1-5, with 9 bases lining up with TRBD1. Losses at the gene ends were 8 bases for V and 0 bases for J; bases not matched to a gene: 5. Germline V gene lookup returns CDR1 LGHDT and CDR2 YNNKEL (reference sequence). The CDR3 sequence is 15 residues long. CDR3 residues: CASGNRGHSNQPQHF. The CDR3 DNA reads TGTGCCAGCGGGAACAGGGGGCATAGCAATCAGCCCCAGCATTTT.

The gene calls are TRBV7-3 and TRBJ2-2; 13 bases agree with TRBD2. V trimming: 5 bases; J trimming: 0 bases; junction bases outside the gene matches: 9. Germline CDR1 reads SGHTA; CDR2 reads FQGTGA. The CDR3 covers 19 residues. This CDR3 reads CASSPLGLAGAANTGELFF. The CDR3 nucleotides read TGTGCCAGCAGCCCCCTCGGACTAGCGGGGGCCGCGAACACCGGGGAGCTGTTTTTT.

The J gene is TRBJ1-4, the V gene TRBV7-9; D gene uncertain. Trimming left V 3 bases short and J 8 bases short, with 16 bases between. Per the germline V gene, CDR1 is SEHNR and CDR2 is FQNEAQ (reference sequence). This CDR3 contains 15 residues. The CDR3 spells CASSFLFGQTEKLFF. The CDR3, as DNA: TGTGCCAGCAGCTTCCTATTCGGCCAGACAGAAAAACTGTTTTTT.

The rearrangement links TRBV5-5 to TRBJ2-2; 9 bases align to TRBD1. Germline V gene sequence: CDR1 SGHKS, CDR2 YYEKEE (reference sequence). This CDR3 spans 17 amino acids. V lost 4 bases, J lost 0 bases, and 7 bases stayed unmatched. As DNA, the CDR3 is TGTGCCAGCAGCCTGAAGGGACAGGGCGCGAACACCGGGGAGCTGTTTTTT. Protein product: CASSLKGQGANTGELFF.

As for this clone: One junction end disagrees with the germline gene, perhaps due to a read error. This chain uses TRBV18 with TRBJ2-7; D may be TRBD2 (6 bases). Germline V gene sequence: CDR1 KGHSH, CDR2 LQKENI. The CDR3 contains 16 residues. The chain's CDR3 is CASSPLGETAGNEQYF. The CDR3 DNA sequence: TGTGCCAGCTCACCACTGGGAGAGACGGCGGGAAACGAGCAGTACTTT.

The rearrangement links TRBV4-3 to TRBJ2-1, with D perhaps TRBD2 (5 bases). Trimming left V 0 bases short and J 3 bases short, with 12 bases between. Germline CDR1 is LGHNA and CDR2 is YSLEER. The CDR3 extends over 16 amino acids. CDR3 sequence (DNA): TGCGCCAGCAGCCAAGATAGAGCGGCCGACTACAATGAGCAGTTCTTC. Its protein is CASSQDRAADYNEQFF.

The rearrangement joins TRBV7-6 to TRBJ2-7; 10 positions match TRBD1. CDR1 and CDR2 (germline): SGHVS, FNYEAQ. This CDR3 has 15 residues. After removal of 5 bases from V and 5 bases from J, the junction contained 9 bases not matched to a gene. This CDR3 is CASSRRDRGSHEQYF. The CDR3 nucleotides read TGTGCCAGCAGCCGCCGGGACAGGGGAAGCCACGAGCAGTACTTC.

The chain couples TRBV11-2 to TRBJ1-5; D remains ambiguous. Germline V CDR1 and CDR2: SGHAT, FQNNGV. CDR3 length: 14 amino acids. Trimming shortened V by 5 bases and J by 3 bases, and 11 bases separated the two germline ends. CDR3 amino acids: CASSTGLSNQPQHF. Here the CDR3 DNA reads TGTGCCAGCAGCACTGGACTGTCCAATCAGCCCCAGCATTTT. Together with reference TRBV11-2 and TRBJ1-5, the CDR3 gives the full variable domain: EAGVAQSPRYKIIEKRQSVAFWCNPISGHATLYWYQQILGQGPKLLIQFQNNGVVDDSQLPKDRFSAERLKGVDSTLKIQPAKLEDSAVYLCASSTGLSNQPQHFGDGTRLSIL.

This chain joins TRBV28 and TRBJ2-7; 8 positions match TRBD1. The junction had 6 bases not matched to a gene; V was cut back by 5 bases and J by 6 bases. Germline assignment: CDR1 MDHEN and CDR2 SYDVKM. The CDR3 runs to 13 residues. Here the CDR3 DNA reads TGTGCCAGCAGTCCGGGGGACAGGAGCGAGCAGTACTTC. Its protein product is CASSPGDRSEQYF.

V usage is TRBV12-3 or TRBV12-4 and J usage is TRBJ1-2; 7 bases map to TRBD1. The CDR3 runs 12 residues. V lost 6 bases and J lost 8; bases outside the gene matches: 6. The CDR3 DNA reads as TGTGCCAGCAGCCAGACAGGGTTAGGCTACACCTTC. Translated: CASSQTGLGYTF.

V is TRBV28 and J is TRBJ2-7, with 9 bases lining up with TRBD1. The CDR3 is 14 amino acids. Germline CDR1 MDHEN, CDR2 SYDVKM. V lost 4 bases and J lost 4; bases outside the gene matches: 5. CDR3 in amino acids: CASSSPGQGYEQYF. The CDR3 nucleotides are TGTGCCAGCAGTTCCCCGGGACAGGGTTACGAGCAGTACTTC.

The V and J genes are TRBV7-9 and TRBJ2-7; possibly TRBD2 for D (6 bases). V lost 2 bases and J 2 bases, leaving 10 bases between the germline ends. Germline V gene data show CDR1 as SEHNR and CDR2 as FQNEAQ (reference sequence). The CDR3 is 14 amino acids. The CDR3 region has the DNA TGTGCCAGCAGCTTATACGGGAGAACCTACGAGCAGTACTTC. Its protein is CASSLYGRTYEQYF.

The chain carries TRBV30 and TRBJ1-3; D gene ambiguous. The length of the CDR3 is 13 residues. Germline CDR1 reads GTSNPN; CDR2 reads SVGIG (reference sequence). Between the trimmed V and J ends, which lost 3 bases and 0 bases, there was a span of 6 bases. For the CDR3, the DNA is TGTGCCTGGAGCCGGTACTCTGGAAACACCATATATTTT. Protein sequence: CAWSRYSGNTIYF.

The genes are TRBV12-3 or TRBV12-4 and TRBJ2-7; TRBD1 matches at 7 bases. The J segment lost 3 bases and the V segment lost 6 bases, leaving 2 bases of the junction unmatched. The CDR3 totals 12 residues. CDR3 coding DNA: TGTGCCAGCAGCGACAGGGTCTACGAGCAGTACTTC. Amino acids: CASSDRVYEQYF.

The chain carries TRBV6-1 and TRBJ1-5; D possibly corresponds to TRBD1 (6 bases). CDR1 MNHNS and CDR2 SASEGT come from the germline V gene. V was cut by 0 bases and J by 3 bases, with 15 bases left in between. The CDR3 sequence is 17 residues long. For the CDR3, the DNA is TGTGCCAGCAGTGAAGCCCTCCCAGGGGCGGACAATCAGCCCCAGCATTTT. It specifies CASSEALPGADNQPQHF.

This clone came up a few times. The chain has TRBV12-3 or TRBV12-4 and TRBJ1-2, with 7 bases identical to TRBD1. With V trimmed by 4 bases and J by 4 bases, 3 bases remained unmatched. The CDR3 is 13 residues long. For the CDR3, the DNA is TGTGCCAGCAGTTCGACAGGGCCCTATGGCTACACCTTC. This translates into CASSSTGPYGYTF.

The rearrangement joins TRBV5-1 to TRBJ2-1, with unresolved D. Trimming stripped 0 bases from V and 1 base from J, with 14 bases between. Germline values: CDR1 SGHRS, CDR2 YFSETQ. This CDR3 region has 17 residues. CDR3 nucleotides: TGCGCCAGCAGCTTGGTCCCTGGGCCTTTGTCCTACAATGAGCAGTTCTTC. This sequence encodes CASSLVPGPLSYNEQFF. Variable domain in full (rest from reference TRBV5-1 and TRBJ2-1): KAGVTQTPRYLIKTRGQQVTLSCSPISGHRSVSWYQQTPGQGLQFLFEYFSETQRNKGNFPGRFSGRQFSNSRSEMNVSTLELGDSALYLCASSLVPGPLSYNEQFFGPGTRLTVL.

The chain is built from TRBV7-8 and TRBJ1-2; D is unclear. Germline V CDR1 and CDR2: SGHVS, FQNEAQ. The CDR3 consists of 14 residues. The ends were cut back, 1 base at V and 7 bases at J, with 13 bases in the middle. CDR3 sequence (DNA): TGTGCCAGCAGCTTAGGACGGGTAGATGGTGGCTACACCTTC. It codes for CASSLGRVDGGYTF.

The V and J genes are TRBV27 and TRBJ1-1; possible D gene TRBD1, 6 bases. The V end was cut by 1 base, the J end by 4 bases, with 13 bases between. Germline V CDR1 and CDR2: MNHEY, SMNVEV (reference sequence). The CDR3 has 15 residues. CDR3 region: CASSLWGGAGTEAFF. CDR3 sequence (DNA): TGTGCCAGCAGTTTATGGGGGGGCGCGGGCACTGAAGCTTTCTTT.

The rearrangement uses TRBV11-2 and TRBJ1-1; tentatively, D is TRBD1 (6 bases). CDR3 size: 16 residues. Germline V gives CDR1 SGHAT, CDR2 FQNNGV. V shed 5 bases and J shed 5 bases, with 21 bases lying between them. CDR3 in DNA: TGTGCCAGCAGCCCCGGGTCGGGGGGCGTGAGAACTGAAGCTTTCTTT. This gives the protein CASSPGSGGVRTEAFF.

This clone showed up just a few times. The chain uses TRBV5-5 and TRBJ2-7, with no clear D. V lost 1 base, J lost 3 bases, and 5 bases lay in between. The CDR3 runs 12 residues. CDR1 is SGHKS, CDR2 YYEKEE, per germline (reference sequence). The CDR3 coding sequence is TGTGCCAGCAGCTTGACCGGCTACGAGCAGTACTTC. Protein sequence: CASSLTGYEQYF.

The chain uses TRBV6-6 and TRBJ1-5; tentatively, D is TRBD1 (5 bases). The CDR3 is made up of 15 amino acids. CDR1 is MNHNY, CDR2 SVGAGI, per germline (reference sequence). V dropped 6 bases and J dropped 3 bases, with 15 bases sitting between them. The DNA for the CDR3 is TGTGCCAGCAGCCCTTTCAGGGAAACCAATCAGCCCCAGCATTTT. This encodes CASSPFRETNQPQHF.

The chain combines TRBV24-1 with TRBJ1-2; D not certain. This CDR3 spans 12 amino acids. Germline V CDR1 and CDR2: KGHDR, SFDVKD. Trimming stripped 3 bases from V and 4 bases from J, with 5 bases between. In DNA form, the CDR3 reads TGTGCCACCAGTGATCGGGGCTATGGCTACACCTTC. It encodes CATSDRGYGYTF.

The chain recombines TRBV14 with TRBJ1-2; D perhaps matches TRBD1 (5 bases). This CDR3 is built from 14 residues. Trimming removed 4 bases from V and 4 bases from J, with 13 bases in between. Germline values: CDR1 SGHDN, CDR2 FVKESK. The CDR3 spells CASSPQTVSYGYTF. The CDR3 nucleotides read TGTGCCAGCAGCCCACAGACAGTTTCCTATGGCTACACCTTC.

As DNA, the CDR3 is TGTGCCAGCAGCCCAAGGGACAGCCTTAATGAAAAACTGTTTTTT. It specifies CASSPRDSLNEKLFF. V and J are TRBV6-5 and TRBJ1-4; TRBD1 matches at 7 bases. The ends lost 6 bases at V and 4 bases at J; junction bases unmatched: 8. Looked up from germline, CDR1 is MNHEY and CDR2 is SVGAGI. The CDR3 consists of 15 residues.

The chain combines TRBV6-2 or TRBV6-3 with TRBJ2-7; perhaps TRBD1 as D (5 bases). The CDR3 is made up of 16 amino acids. V lost 2 bases and J lost 0, with 14 bases in between. CDR1 is MNHEY and CDR2 is SVGEGT in the germline V gene. CDR3 loop: CASSYPPLQGSYEQYF. CDR3 coding DNA: TGTGCCAGCAGTTACCCTCCCCTCCAGGGCTCCTACGAGCAGTACTTC.

The chain uses TRBV4-3 and TRBJ2-7; 13 nucleotides line up with TRBD2. Germline V gene lookup returns CDR1 LGHNA and CDR2 YSLEER. This CDR3 is 16 amino acids long. The V and J ends lost 1 base and 2 bases, in that order; junction bases with no gene match: 2. CDR3 in amino acids: CASSQGLAGGTYEQYF. The CDR3 DNA reads as TGCGCCAGCAGCCAAGGACTAGCGGGAGGTACCTACGAGCAGTACTTC.